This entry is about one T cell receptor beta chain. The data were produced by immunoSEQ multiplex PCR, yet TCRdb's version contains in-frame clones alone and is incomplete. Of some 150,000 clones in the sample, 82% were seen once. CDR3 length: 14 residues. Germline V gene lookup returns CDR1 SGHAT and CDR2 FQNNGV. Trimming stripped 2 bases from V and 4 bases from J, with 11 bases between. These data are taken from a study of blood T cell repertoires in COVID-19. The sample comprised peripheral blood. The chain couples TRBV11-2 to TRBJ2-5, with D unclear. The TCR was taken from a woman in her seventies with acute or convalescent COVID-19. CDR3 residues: CASSLLGFGETQYF. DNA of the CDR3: TGTGCCAGCAGCTTACTCGGGTTCGGAGAGACCCAGTACTTC.